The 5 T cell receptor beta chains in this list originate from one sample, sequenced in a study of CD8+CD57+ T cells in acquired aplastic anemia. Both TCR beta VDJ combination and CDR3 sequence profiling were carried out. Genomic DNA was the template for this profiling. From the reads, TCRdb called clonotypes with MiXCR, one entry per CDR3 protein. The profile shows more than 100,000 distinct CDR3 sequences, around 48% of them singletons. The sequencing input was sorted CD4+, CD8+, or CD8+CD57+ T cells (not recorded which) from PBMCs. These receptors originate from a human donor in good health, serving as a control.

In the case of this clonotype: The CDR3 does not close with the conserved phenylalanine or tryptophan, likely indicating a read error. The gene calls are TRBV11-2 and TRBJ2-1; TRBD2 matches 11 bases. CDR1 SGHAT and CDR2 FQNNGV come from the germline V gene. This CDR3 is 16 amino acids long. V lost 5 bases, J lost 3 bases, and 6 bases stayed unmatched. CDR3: CASSQRLAGLYNEQFS. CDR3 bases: TGTGCCAGCAGCCAGAGACTAGCGGGACTCTACAATGAGCAGTTCTCC.

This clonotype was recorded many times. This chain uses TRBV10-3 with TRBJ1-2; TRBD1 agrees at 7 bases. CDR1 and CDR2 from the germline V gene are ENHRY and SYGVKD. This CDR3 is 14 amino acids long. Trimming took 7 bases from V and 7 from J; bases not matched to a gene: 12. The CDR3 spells CAIMGTDLNIGYTF. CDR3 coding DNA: TGTGCCATCATGGGGACAGACCTGAACATTGGCTACACCTTC.

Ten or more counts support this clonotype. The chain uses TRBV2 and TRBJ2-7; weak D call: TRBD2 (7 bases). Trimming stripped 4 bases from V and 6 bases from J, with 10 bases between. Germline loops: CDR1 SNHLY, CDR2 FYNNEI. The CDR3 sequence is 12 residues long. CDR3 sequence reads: CASSAGGFEQYF. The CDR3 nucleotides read TGTGCCAGCAGTGCGGGGGGCTTCGAGCAGTACTTC.

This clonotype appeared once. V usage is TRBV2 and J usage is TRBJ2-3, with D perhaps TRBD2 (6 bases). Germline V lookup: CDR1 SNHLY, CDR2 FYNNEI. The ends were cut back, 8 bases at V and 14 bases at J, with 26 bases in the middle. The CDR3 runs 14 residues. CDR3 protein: CASPSGTGFAPMYF. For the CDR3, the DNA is TGTGCCAGCCCCTCCGGGACTGGGTTCGCACCCATGTATTTT.

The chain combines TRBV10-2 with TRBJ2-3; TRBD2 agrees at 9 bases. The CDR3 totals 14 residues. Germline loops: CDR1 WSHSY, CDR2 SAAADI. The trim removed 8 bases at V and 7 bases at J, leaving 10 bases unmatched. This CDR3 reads CASGTSPTHHTQYF. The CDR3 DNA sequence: TGCGCCAGCGGGACTAGCCCAACACATCATACGCAGTATTTT.